Listed below are T cell receptor beta chains from one sample, sequenced in a study of blood T cell repertoires in COVID-19. Measured with immunoSEQ multiplex PCR; TCRdb has only the in-frame clones, and not every one. The sample includes some 130,000 clones, around 85% seen only once; the top ten take approximately 17%. Specimen: peripheral blood. Receptor source: a woman aged 80 or over with acute or convalescent COVID-19. The CDR3 runs from the conserved cysteine through the conserved F or W.

cdr3_aa j_call v_call
CSVEMVAGPYEQYF TRBJ2-7 TRBV29-1
CASSQKRRVGETQYF TRBJ2-5 TRBV7-9
CASSLLRTGLETQYF TRBJ2-5 TRBV7-6
CASTPIGLGGLRQPQHF TRBJ1-5 TRBV19
CASSLAGGQRETQYF TRBJ2-5 TRBV7-8
CASSIAIVGGMGNPGGTDTQYF TRBJ2-3 TRBV19
CASSEAGNTGELFF TRBJ2-2 TRBV10-1
CASSLDQGNEQYF TRBJ2-7 TRBV5-6
CASSETSGIGQFF TRBJ2-1 TRBV18
CASSTDRRNTGELFF TRBJ2-2 TRBV19
CASSYRGYGYTF TRBJ1-2 TRBV3-1/TRBV3-2